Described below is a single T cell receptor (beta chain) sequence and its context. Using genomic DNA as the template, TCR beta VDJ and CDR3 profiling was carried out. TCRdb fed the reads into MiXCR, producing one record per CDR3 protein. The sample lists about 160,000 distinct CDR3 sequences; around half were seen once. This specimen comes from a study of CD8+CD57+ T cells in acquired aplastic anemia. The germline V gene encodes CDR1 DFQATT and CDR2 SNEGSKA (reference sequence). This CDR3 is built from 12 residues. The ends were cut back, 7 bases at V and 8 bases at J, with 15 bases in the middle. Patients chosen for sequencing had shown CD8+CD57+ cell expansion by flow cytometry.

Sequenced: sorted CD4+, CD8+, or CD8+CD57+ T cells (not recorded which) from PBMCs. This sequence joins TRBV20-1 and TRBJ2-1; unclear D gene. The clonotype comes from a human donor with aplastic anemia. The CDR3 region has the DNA TGCAGTGTTAGTTCCATCCAGCATGAGCAGTTCTTC. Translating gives CSVSSIQHEQFF.